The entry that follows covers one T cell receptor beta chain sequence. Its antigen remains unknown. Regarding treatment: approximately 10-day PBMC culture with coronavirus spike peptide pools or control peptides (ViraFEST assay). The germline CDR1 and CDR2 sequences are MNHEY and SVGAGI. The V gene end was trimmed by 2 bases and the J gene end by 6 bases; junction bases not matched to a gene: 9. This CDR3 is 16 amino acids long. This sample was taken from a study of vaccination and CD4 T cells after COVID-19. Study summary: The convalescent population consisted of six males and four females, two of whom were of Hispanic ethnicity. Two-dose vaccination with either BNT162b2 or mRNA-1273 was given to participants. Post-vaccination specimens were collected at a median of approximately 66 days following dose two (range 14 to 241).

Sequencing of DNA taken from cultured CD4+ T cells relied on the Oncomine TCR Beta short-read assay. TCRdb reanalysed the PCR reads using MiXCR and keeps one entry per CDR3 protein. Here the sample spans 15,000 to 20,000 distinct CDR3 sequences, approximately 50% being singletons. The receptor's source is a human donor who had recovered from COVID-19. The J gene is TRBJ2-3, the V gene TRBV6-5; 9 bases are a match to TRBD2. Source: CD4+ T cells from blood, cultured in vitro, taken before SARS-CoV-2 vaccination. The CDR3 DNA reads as TGTGCCAGCAGTTACACCATAGCGGGGGTCTGGGATACGCAGTATTTT. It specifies CASSYTIAGVWDTQYF.